This T cell receptor beta chain was captured by sequencing in a study of cytomegalovirus exposure and HLA in healthy donors (TCRdb year 2017). About the investigation overall: An earlier analysis of some 500 of the donors reported approximately 290 Gb of sequence data and some 120 million unique TCR beta sequences from roughly 180 million T cells. An early release covering over 500 HLA-typed donors comprised about 300 gigabases of sequencing data and some 79 million unique TCR sequences. The genetic ancestry cluster associated with self-reported Caucasian donors included 81% of the approximately 400 genotyped donors. The study aimed to test whether signatures of past pathogen exposure could be identified by cataloging public T cell receptors. The T cell repertoires of 666 subjects were profiled by immunosequencing and related to cytomegalovirus serostatus. A separate validation cohort of 100 to 150 different subjects was used in addition to the 666-subject first cohort. To predict cytomegalovirus infection status, the study brought together high-throughput TCR immunosequencing, statistical association of individual TCRs with disease status, and machine learning. To study patterns of TCR occurrence, a later analysis re-analyzed previously published TCR beta repertoires from 700 or so donors and added high-resolution HLA genotyping. In the later analysis, no new phenotypic data were used to find candidate immune exposures; instead, reliance was placed on TCR beta sequences and their occurrence across donors. In an earlier analysis of 550 to 700 of the donors, high-throughput TCR beta sequencing was used to judge whether each TCR beta V gene segment behaved as functional or pseudogenic. Donor age, sex, ethnicity and CMV serostatus were collected together with the repertoire data. Genome-wide SNP genotypes for about 65% of the roughly 670 donors were used in a later genetic analysis, which treated that subset as a discovery cohort. Every discovery cohort repertoire had been produced on one sequencing platform. Both class I and class II loci were covered by HLA typing, at four-digit resolution. The number of donors typed differed by locus, with about 629-640 for A, B, C, DRB1 and DQB1, around 560 for DQA1, about 610 for DPA1, and under 490 for DPB1. Because of strong linkage in the cohort, roughly five DR-DQ haplotypes were treated as single units for association and clustering. On average, 235,054 unique TCR beta nucleotide sequences were sequenced per donor among some 420 genotyped donors of the cohort, with approximately 18% of those sequences being non-productive.

With respect to this clone: The antigen it recognizes is unknown. Within one base of it there is no much larger clone, and no base qualities were kept.

The paper's findings and limits, for the study overall: A few of the identified cytomegalovirus-associated TCR beta chains were confirmed in vitro to be specific for cytomegalovirus antigens. A cluster of highly shared sequence variants was judged likely to be a technical artifact of the sequencing pipeline. Cytomegalovirus status was reported to be diagnosed by the classifier with high specificity and sensitivity in both the original and validation cohorts. Broadly in line with IMGT annotations, most TCR beta V segments showed up in productive rearrangements about 90% or about 30% of the time in an earlier analysis of a few hundred of the donors. The only immune exposure information available for the cohort was CMV serostatus. Linkage disequilibrium might explain the correlated functional status among segregating V segments, but an unknown experimental factor could not be excluded. According to a later analysis, most CMV-associated TCR beta chains appeared to be HLA-restricted, and the HLA associations seemed to be driven largely by CMV exposure. Most TCR sequences were seen in very few donors, while some public TCRs were found in many individuals. Compared with equally common non-associated chains, HLA-associated TCR beta chains in a later analysis were more clonally expanded and had lower generation probabilities. In a later analysis, several top co-occurrence clusters were reported to appear linked to parvovirus B19, influenza, CMV and Epstein-Barr virus. A later genetic analysis reported fewer N-insertions in productive TCRs among donors in an Asian-associated ancestry cluster than the roughly 620-donor mean. The presence/absence analyses assumed that sequencing depth was roughly uniform across donors, and that assumption may not be true. Some IMGT-functional V segments, including TRBV6-2 and TRBV6-3, could not be distinguished by the 87-base-pair reads and were therefore excluded. A total of roughly 160 TCR beta chains were listed by the study as associated with cytomegalovirus. In a later analysis, 16,951 TCR beta sequences were associated with specific HLA alleles at a false discovery rate of 0.05. A further reported finding was that TCR beta sequences accurately predicted the HLA-A and HLA-B alleles for most subjects in the first cohort. HLA typing was unavailable for some donors at each locus, so association tests used only the typed subset. About 17 rarely observed V segments, including chromosome 9 orphons, were excluded from the earlier analysis of approximately 500 of the donors because counts were too low. In a later analysis, TCR association rates were found to vary across HLA loci, with the most associated TCRs seen for DRB1 alleles and the fewest for HLA-C alleles. The cohort was sequenced for TCR beta chains only, and without alpha or paired-chain data the features that could be detected were limited. A later genetic analysis associated a missense DCLRE1C variant with V-gene and J-gene trimming of TCR beta chains, and an independent cohort replicated the association. According to the authors, the approach could potentially be generalized to other disease states and immunological phenotypes. Strong co-occurrence of HLA alleles, especially DR and DQ, made assigning TCR associations to individual alleles difficult.

The library was made by the immunoSEQ multiplex PCR assay. The multiplex PCR relied on a mix of 60 forward primers for TCR Vbeta segments and 13 reverse primers for TCR Jbeta segments. The CDR3 region of rearranged TCR beta genes was amplified from genomic DNA by a multiplex PCR assay. The Illumina HiSeq System was used to sequence the amplified TCR beta libraries as 87-base-pair reads. The source study handled its data this way. In a later analysis, tens of millions of unique TCR beta chains were counted across the approximately 620 repertoires, and approximately 11 million of these chains were shared by at least two donors. A nearest-neighbor algorithm error-corrected the raw reads and collapsed the reads into unique sequences, merging closely related sequences to remove PCR and sequencing errors. V, D and J gene segments were assigned by aligning CDR3 sequences to IMGT reference sequences. For a sequence to be retained, a match of at least six nucleotides to both a V gene segment and a J gene segment was required. A rearrangement counted as productive if the CDR3 had no stop codons and remained in frame with V and J, and every other rearrangement counted as non-productive. Following IMGT convention, CDR3 was defined as the stretch from the second conserved V-encoded cysteine up to the conserved J-encoded phenylalanine. The earlier analysis of 587 of the donors excluded any sequence lacking an unambiguous match to a single V gene segment. In an earlier analysis of some 590 of the donors, a V segment was called functional when productive rearrangements were above 56.7%, and segregating when the standard deviation between donors exceeded 5%. A statistical classification framework was built for diagnosing cytomegalovirus status from the catalog of TCR beta chain sequences. In a later analysis, V and J genes were assigned by comparing TCR nucleotide sequences against IMGT/GENE-DB human TR gene sequences. Using the TCRdist pipeline, a later analysis assigned CDR3 sequences along with most-parsimonious VDJ recombination scenarios. In a later analysis, each TCR beta chain was defined by its CDR3 amino acid sequence together with its V-gene family, and reads lacking a unique V-gene family were excluded. To address suspected cross-contamination and a sequencing artifact, a later analysis removed approximately 600 highly shared, low-generation-probability nucleotide sequences. In a later analysis, a clonal expansion index was calculated for each public chain from normalized within-repertoire ranks of inferred template counts. Generation probabilities in a later analysis came from a VDJ recombination model fitted to out-of-frame rearrangements, and those results were checked against IGoR. A later analysis scored TCR-TCR, TCR-HLA and TCR-CMV co-occurrence with hypergeometric tests, applying a repertoire-size bias correction to TCR pairs. To estimate false discovery rates, a later analysis permuted the HLA or CMV assignments 20 times. In a later analysis, co-occurring TCRs were grouped with DBSCAN, and TCRdist sequence similarity was added when clustering was performed within HLA-allele-positive subsets. Repertoires with fewer than 30,000 or more than 120,000 public chains were left out of co-occurrence clustering, as were five repertoires with anomalous nucleotide sharing. Not all clones reach the TCRdb copy of this immuneACCESS table, which keeps in-frame sequences only. Checked studies attribute under half of the gap to unresolved V genes and leave the rest unexplained. V, J and clone size are taken as reported in that table, and D and trimming were inferred from the DNA itself. In this sample the table shows fewer than 250,000 clones, 81% of which occur a single time. 3.4% of the sample is in the top ten clones.

In total, approximately 610 healthy bone marrow donors made up the cohort. At the time of sampling, every cohort member was nominally healthy, though immune exposures that went unrecorded were likely present. The donor tested CMV seropositive, placing the donor among the roughly 300 seropositive members of the cohort. Every donor gave a peripheral blood sample, and the peripheral blood mononuclear cells from that sample were used for TCR beta sequencing. Genomic DNA was extracted from the blood cell samples with the Qiagen DNeasy Blood Extraction Kit. From a lookup of the germline V gene, CDR1 and CDR2 are MNHEY and SVGAGI. Including the terminal cysteine and phenylalanine, the CDR3 comprises 15 residues. Of the read, only the CDR3 DNA is kept; its 45 bases are in frame from base 1. At the junction V is shortened by 6 bases and J by 3 bases; bases outside the gene matches: 11.

Rearrangement joined TRBV6-5 to TRBJ2-7, and 7 junctional nucleotides match TRBD1. Material: PBMCs. The receptor was derived from a man between 40 and 49 years old in good health and CMV-seropositive. The DNA reads as follows: TGTGCCAGCAGCCGACTCGGGACAGAGGGCTACGAGCAGTACTTC. Its protein product is CASSRLGTEGYEQYF.